The clone carrying this T cell receptor beta chain was picked up a small number of times. This entry comes from a study of blood T cell repertoires in COVID-19. Study information: From the United States, Italy and Spain came samples of acute and convalescent COVID-19. T cells, B-cell-depleted T cells, or PBMCs provided the cDNA or gDNA that served as material.

Enrolled through a virtual design, the participants were between 18 and 89 years of age and came from under 25 US areas. CDR1 and CDR2 from the germline V gene are KGHSH and LQKENI. CDR3 length equals 14 residues. Trimming left V 2 bases short and J 2 bases short, with 6 bases between. In the authors' methods: Using reference gene primer amplification, nucleated cell counts were estimated. Measured with immunoSEQ multiplex PCR; TCRdb has only the in-frame clones, and not every one. Clone size and the V and J calls come from that table; the DNA yielded D and trimming. The sample records approximately 140,000 clones, approximately 84% being singletons.

Material: PBMCs or T cells enriched from blood (not recorded which). The chain links TRBV18 to TRBJ1-4; no reliable D call. The sequence was obtained from a woman aged 50 to 60 with acute COVID-19. CDR3 in amino acids: CASSPRETNEKLFF. CDR3 nucleotide sequence: TGTGCCAGCTCACCAAGGGAGACTAATGAAAAACTGTTTTTT.